The next 8 T cell receptor beta chains were all read from a single sample in a study of Graves' ophthalmopathy and Graves' hyperthyroidism. RNA transcripts were the source from which TCR beta CDR3 regions were amplified. HTBI primers primed a first-round RT-PCR, and a second-round multiplex PCR followed. Each CDR3 protein is one row after TCRdb ran MiXCR on the multiplex PCR reads. Of 400,000 to 450,000 distinct CDR3 sequences in the sample, around 21% were seen once. The specimen was peripheral blood. These receptor sequences come from a woman between 18 and 29 years old with stable Graves' hyperthyroidism.

The rearrangement uses TRBV19 and TRBJ1-1; the D is unclear. The V gene's germline CDR1 is LNHDA and CDR2 SQIVND (reference sequence). The V and J ends lost 11 bases and 3 bases respectively, with 13 bases between them. CDR3 length: 12 amino acids. The CDR3: CASTRRDTEAFF. Here the CDR3 DNA reads TGTGCCTCAACCAGGCGGGACACTGAAGCTTTCTTT.

The CDR3 region has the DNA TGTGCCAGCAGTTCTCTCACCATACTAGCCCCCTACGAGCAGTACTTC. This translates into CASSSLTILAPYEQYF. This chain connects TRBV27 to TRBJ2-7, with D perhaps TRBD2 (6 bases). This CDR3 contains 16 residues. Germline assignment: CDR1 MNHEY and CDR2 SMNVEV (reference sequence). V lost 4 bases, J lost 2 bases, and 18 bases lay in between.

Details on this clonotype: A much larger clonotype is one base distant, so this may be a read error. This chain links TRBV6-1 with TRBJ1-5; D remains ambiguous. Germline-derived CDR1 and CDR2 are MNHNS and SASEGT. The length of the CDR3 is 14 residues. CDR3 nucleotides: TGTGTCAGCAGTGATACGGGGAACGGTCAGCCCCAGCATTTT. Its protein product is CVSSDTGNGQPQHF.

The V call is TRBV5-6, the J call TRBJ2-7; D is possibly TRBD1 or TRBD2 (6 bases each). CDR1 is SGHDT and CDR2 is YYEEEE in the germline V gene. Trimming stripped 2 bases from V and 7 bases from J, with 19 bases between. This CDR3 comprises 15 residues. The CDR3 sequence is CASSLVSGGAEEQYF. CDR3 nucleotide sequence: TGTGCCAGCAGCTTAGTTTCCGGGGGCGCGGAGGAGCAGTACTTC.

At least ten counts were recorded for this clonotype. This chain joins TRBV4-1 and TRBJ2-7, with 8 bases matching TRBD1. V shed 0 bases, J shed 2 bases, and the junction held 3 bases outside the gene matches. Germline assignment: CDR1 MGHRA and CDR2 YSYEKL. The CDR3 loop spans 15 amino acids. CDR3 amino acids: CASSQDGTGTYEQYF. DNA for the CDR3: TGCGCCAGCAGCCAAGATGGGACAGGCACCTACGAGCAGTACTTC.

This clonotype was detected ten times or more. The rearrangement links TRBV12-3 or TRBV12-4 to TRBJ2-5; a weak D match, TRBD1 (5 bases). Deletions cut 2 bases from V and 5 bases from J, with 15 bases between. The CDR3 totals 15 residues. The CDR3 region is CASSLSSGAWETQYF. The CDR3 bases are TGTGCCAGCAGTTTAAGTTCTGGGGCTTGGGAGACCCAGTACTTC.

The chain uses TRBV18 and TRBJ1-1; maybe TRBD1 (6 bases). There are 15 residues in the CDR3. V was clipped by 4 bases and J by 1 base, with 13 bases between them. Germline assignment: CDR1 KGHSH and CDR2 LQKENI. The CDR3: CASSRKDSWNTEAFF. CDR3 DNA: TGTGCCAGCTCACGGAAGGACAGTTGGAACACTGAAGCTTTCTTT.

This clonotype was detected ten times or more. J is TRBJ1-5 and V is TRBV20-1; D unclear. Trimming shortened V by 4 bases and J by 3 bases, and 16 bases separated the two germline ends. Germline V gene lookup returns CDR1 DFQATT and CDR2 SNEGSKA (reference sequence). The CDR3 is 15 residues long. The CDR3 loop reads CSAIVQAHVNQPQHF. The DNA of the CDR3 is TGCAGTGCTATCGTCCAGGCCCATGTCAATCAGCCCCAGCATTTT.